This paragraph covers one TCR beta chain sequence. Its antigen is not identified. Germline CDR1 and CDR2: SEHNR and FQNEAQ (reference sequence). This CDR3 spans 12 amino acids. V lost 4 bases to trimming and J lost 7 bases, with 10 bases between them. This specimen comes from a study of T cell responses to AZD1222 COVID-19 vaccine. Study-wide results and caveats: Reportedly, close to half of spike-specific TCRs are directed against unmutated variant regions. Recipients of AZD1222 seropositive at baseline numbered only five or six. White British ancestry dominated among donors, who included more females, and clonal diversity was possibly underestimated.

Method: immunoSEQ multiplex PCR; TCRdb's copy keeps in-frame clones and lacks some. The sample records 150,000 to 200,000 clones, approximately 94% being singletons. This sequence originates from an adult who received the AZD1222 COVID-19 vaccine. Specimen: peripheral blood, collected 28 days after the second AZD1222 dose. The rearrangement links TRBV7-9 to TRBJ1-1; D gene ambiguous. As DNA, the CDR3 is TGTGCCAGCAGCTATATCGGGAATGAAGCTTTCTTT. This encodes CASSYIGNEAFF.